The 30 T cell receptor beta chains presented below share a single source sample, sequenced in a study of T-cell memory formation after mild COVID-19. In TCRdb, the 5' RACE reads were re-called with MiXCR into one record per CDR3 protein. The table has about 180,000 distinct CDR3 sequences, 16% seen once. The sequenced material came from PBMCs or a T cell subset sorted from them (not recorded which). Receptor source: an adult woman who had mild COVID-19 (a few samples of this study predate the infection). Cell type and time point are not known.

This clonotype was observed a few times. In DNA, the CDR3 is TGTGCCAGCAGCTTGGGACAACAAGCTAACTATGGCTACACCTTC. Translating it yields CASSLGQQANYGYTF. This rearrangement joins TRBV7-6 to TRBJ1-2, with D possibly being TRBD1 (6 bases). The CDR3 has 15 amino acids. From germline, CDR1 is SGHVS and CDR2 FNYEAQ. V lost 3 bases, J lost 0 bases, and 11 bases lay in between.

This clonotype has only a few counts. The CDR3 is CASRFEANYGYTF. The CDR3 DNA reads as TGCGCCAGCAGGTTCGAAGCTAACTATGGCTACACCTTC. The rearrangement links TRBV5-1 to TRBJ1-2; D not resolved. Per germline, CDR1 SGHRS and CDR2 YFSETQ. V was clipped by 5 bases and J by 0 bases, with 8 bases between them. The CDR3 spans 13 residues.

This clonotype was observed a few times. The chain carries TRBV4-3 and TRBJ2-3, with TRBD2 as a possible D gene (5 bases). In germline, CDR1 is LGHNA, CDR2 YSLEER. Trimming pared 3 bases from V and 0 bases from J, leaving 16 bases between. The CDR3 loop spans 17 amino acids. CDR3 sequence reads: CASSQARGRASTDTQYF. The CDR3 DNA follows: TGCGCCAGCAGCCAGGCGCGAGGGCGGGCTAGCACAGATACGCAGTATTTT.

V gene TRBV3-1 combines with J gene TRBJ2-4; 8 positions agree with TRBD2. Germline-derived CDR1 and CDR2 are LGHDT and YNNKEL (reference sequence). There are 17 residues in the CDR3. Losses at the gene ends were 0 bases for V and 7 bases for J; bases not matched to a gene: 11. The CDR3 loop is CASSQDRIRTGGNIQYF. The CDR3 DNA is TGTGCCAGCAGCCAAGATCGGATAAGGACGGGAGGGAACATTCAGTACTTC.

This chain joins TRBV4-1 and TRBJ1-2, with 8 bases identical to TRBD1. The germline V gene has CDR1 MGHRA and CDR2 YSYEKL. V was clipped by 0 bases and J by 5 bases; unmatched bases: 8. CDR3 length: 16 residues. The CDR3 DNA follows: TGCGCCAGCAGCCAAGATGACAGGGGTTTTTCGTATGGCTACACCTTC. Translated, it gives CASSQDDRGFSYGYTF.

CDR3 sequence: CASSLMAGGQPQHF. DNA for the CDR3: TGTGCCAGCAGCTTAATGGCCGGAGGGCAGCCCCAGCATTTT. This chain connects TRBV7-8 to TRBJ1-5; no clear D gene. Looked up from germline, CDR1 is SGHVS and CDR2 is FQNEAQ. Deletions cut 2 bases from V and 7 bases from J, with 12 bases between. The CDR3 consists of 14 residues. Full variable domain (rest looked up from reference TRBV7-8 and TRBJ1-5): GAGVSQSPRYKVAKRGQDVALRCDPISGHVSLFWYQQALGQGPEFLTYFQNEAQLDKSGLPSDRFFAERPEGSVSTLKIQRTQQEDSAVYLCASSLMAGGQPQHFGDGTRLSIL.

With respect to this clonotype: A junction end diverges from the germline sequence, so it may reflect a read error. The V call is TRBV12-3 or TRBV12-4, the J call TRBJ2-3, with D maybe TRBD1 (5 bases). The CDR3 loop spans 15 amino acids. CDR3 coding DNA: TGTGGCAGCAGTTGGGGCAGGGTTAGCACAGATACGCAGTATTTT. Its protein is CGSSWGRVSTDTQYF.

This clonotype is medium-sized in the sample. V gene TRBV20-1 combines with J gene TRBJ2-7; 10 bases are a match to TRBD2. In germline, CDR1 is DFQATT, CDR2 SNEGSKA (reference sequence). This CDR3 region has 13 residues. The junction had 6 bases not matched to a gene; V was cut back by 5 bases and J by 5 bases. The CDR3 nucleotides are TGCAGTGCTCGGACTAGCGGAGGAAACGAGCAGTACTTC. Amino acids: CSARTSGGNEQYF.

This clonotype was picked up many times. The genes are TRBV4-2 and TRBJ2-5; tentatively, D is TRBD2 (6 bases). The CDR3 is 13 amino acids. Trimming took off 1 base at V and 5 bases at J, with 8 bases between the two ends. Per germline, CDR1 LGHNA and CDR2 YNFKEQ. This CDR3 reads CASSQVEGETQYF. DNA of the CDR3: TGTGCCAGCAGCCAAGTGGAGGGTGAGACCCAGTACTTC.

The CDR3 DNA reads as TGTGCCAGCAGCCAAGGGGACAGGGCGAATGAGCAGTTCTTC. It translates to CASSQGDRANEQFF. The chain joins TRBV4-2 to TRBJ2-1, with 9 bases lining up with TRBD1. CDR3 length: 14 amino acids. Germline CDR1 is LGHNA and CDR2 is YNFKEQ. The ends lost 1 base at V and 7 bases at J; junction bases unmatched: 2.

This clonotype was detected only a few times. The V call is TRBV7-2, the J call TRBJ2-6; D is ambiguous. Germline CDR1 reads SGHTA; CDR2 reads FQGNSA. The CDR3 loop spans 15 amino acids. Trimming took off 5 bases at V and 0 bases at J, with 8 bases between the two ends. The chain's CDR3 is CASSPLSSGANVLTF. The DNA of the CDR3 is TGTGCCAGCAGCCCCCTATCCTCTGGGGCCAACGTCCTGACTTTC.

The chain recombines TRBV5-1 with TRBJ2-7; D unresolved. The germline V gene encodes CDR1 SGHRS and CDR2 YFSETQ. V was shortened by 3 bases and J by 5 bases, with 12 bases between the two germline ends. This CDR3 has 13 amino acids. The CDR3 loop is CASSYGTTNEQYF. The CDR3 DNA is TGCGCCAGCAGCTACGGCACAACTAACGAGCAGTACTTC. The complete variable domain, with remaining parts taken from reference TRBV5-1 and TRBJ2-7, reads KAGVTQTPRYLIKTRGQQVTLSCSPISGHRSVSWYQQTPGQGLQFLFEYFSETQRNKGNFPGRFSGRQFSNSRSEMNVSTLELGDSALYLCASSYGTTNEQYFGPGTRLTVT.

A few counts support this clonotype. This sequence joins TRBV7-2 and TRBJ2-1; D could derive from TRBD1 or TRBD2 (5 bases each). Germline loops: CDR1 SGHTA, CDR2 FQGNSA. The CDR3 loop spans 15 amino acids. The V and J ends lost 5 bases and 3 bases respectively, with 14 bases between them. In DNA form, the CDR3 reads TGTGCCAGCAGCCTCGGGGACGTAGTCTACAATGAGCAGTTCTTC. This translates into CASSLGDVVYNEQFF.

This clonotype has just a few counts. The chain is built from TRBV24-1 and TRBJ2-7, with 9 bases identical to TRBD2. The germline V gene encodes CDR1 KGHDR and CDR2 SFDVKD. The V gene end was trimmed by 2 bases and the J gene end by 12 bases; junction bases not matched to a gene: 7. The CDR3 is 13 amino acids. The CDR3 DNA reads as TGTGCCACCAGTGATTCCGGCGGGGGGGCGTTGTACTTC. Amino acids: CATSDSGGGALYF.

In its sample, this clonotype was seen a few times. Sequence at one end of the junction differs from germline and may be a read error. This CDR3 is CSAIDAAHIF. In DNA form, the CDR3 reads TGCAGTGCAATTGACGCGGCACACATCTTC. The chain has TRBV20-1 and TRBJ2-5; D gene unclear. The CDR3 is 10 residues long. Germline CDR1 and CDR2: DFQATT and SNEGSKA (reference sequence).

This clonotype was seen ten or more times. V usage is TRBV3-1 and J usage is TRBJ2-5; D may be TRBD1 (6 bases). Germline values: CDR1 LGHDT, CDR2 YNNKEL (reference sequence). V was cut by 3 bases and J by 2 bases, with 13 bases left in between. CDR3 length: 15 amino acids. The CDR3 DNA follows: TGTGCCAGCAGCCAGATGGACAGCCGGCAAGAGACCCAGTACTTC. As protein: CASSQMDSRQETQYF.

This clonotype was seen repeatedly, ten times or more. The gene calls are TRBV12-3 or TRBV12-4 and TRBJ1-1; D uncertain. The CDR3 covers 13 residues. V was pared by 5 bases and J by 2 bases, with 9 bases between. CDR3 residues: CASSRGPNTEAFF. In DNA, the CDR3 is TGTGCCAGCAGTCGCGGACCTAACACTGAAGCTTTCTTT.

The chain has TRBV5-1 and TRBJ1-1, with no clear D. The CDR3 contains 14 residues. With 4 bases removed from V and 0 bases from J, the gap between germline ends came to 10 bases. CDR1 is SGHRS and CDR2 is YFSETQ in the germline V gene. This chain's CDR3 is CASSGEALNTEAFF. CDR3 nucleotide sequence: TGCGCCAGCAGCGGAGAAGCCCTGAACACTGAAGCTTTCTTT.

This sequence joins TRBV24-1 and TRBJ1-2, with D possibly being TRBD1 (5 bases). Per the germline V gene, CDR1 is KGHDR and CDR2 is SFDVKD. V was cut by 3 bases and J by 6 bases, with 16 bases left in between. The CDR3 contains 15 residues. CDR3 in DNA: TGTGCCACCAGTGATCCCAGGGCGGCAGGAGATGGCTACACCTTC. It yields the protein CATSDPRAAGDGYTF.

The table lists this clonotype with a few counts. This chain uses TRBV6-2 or TRBV6-3 with TRBJ2-7; D call uncertain. The CDR3 has 14 residues. V gave up 0 bases and J gave up 7 bases, with 13 bases separating them. The germline gives CDR1 MNHEY, CDR2 SVGEGT. CDR3 loop: CASSYSSGSGEQYF. The CDR3, as DNA: TGTGCCAGCAGTTACTCGTCTGGTTCTGGTGAGCAGTACTTC.

This chain links TRBV7-2 with TRBJ2-2, with 7 bases fitting TRBD2. The length of the CDR3 is 15 residues. With 5 bases clipped from V and 4 bases from J, the junction kept 7 bases outside the gene matches. In germline, CDR1 is SGHTA, CDR2 FQGNSA. CDR3 nucleotides: TGTGCCAGCAGCCCCGAGAGCGGGGTCACCGGGGAGCTGTTTTTT. The encoded protein is CASSPESGVTGELFF.

This chain connects TRBV7-2 to TRBJ2-3; D unresolved. Germline CDR1 reads SGHTA; CDR2 reads FQGNSA. The CDR3 runs to 14 residues. With 3 bases removed from V and 0 bases from J, the gap between germline ends came to 7 bases. In DNA, the CDR3 is TGTGCCAGCAGCTTTTACACCAGCACAGATACGCAGTATTTT. Residues: CASSFYTSTDTQYF.

This chain joins TRBV12-3 or TRBV12-4 and TRBJ2-3, with TRBD2 identical over 14 bases. This CDR3 region has 15 residues. Unmatched junction bases numbered 6, after V lost 8 bases and J lost 5 bases. The CDR3 bases are TGTGCCAGCCGCCCGGGGACTAGCGGGGGAGATACGCAGTATTTT. It codes for CASRPGTSGGDTQYF.

The chain combines TRBV2 with TRBJ2-1, with D unclear. Looked up from germline, CDR1 is SNHLY and CDR2 is FYNNEI. There are 11 residues in the CDR3. The V end lost 6 bases, the J end lost 2 bases, and 2 bases lay between the germline ends. CDR3 sequence: CASRAYNEQFF. The CDR3 DNA follows: TGTGCCAGCAGGGCCTACAATGAGCAGTTCTTC.

This chain links TRBV7-9 with TRBJ2-1; 10 bases fit TRBD2. The junction had 10 bases not matched to a gene; V was cut back by 5 bases and J by 6 bases. Germline CDR1 and CDR2: SEHNR and FQNEAQ (reference sequence). The CDR3 is 16 residues long. The CDR3 loop is CASSHKLAGVTNEQFF. In DNA, the CDR3 is TGTGCCAGCAGCCACAAGCTAGCGGGAGTCACCAATGAGCAGTTCTTC.

The chain employs TRBV7-2 and TRBJ1-6; weak D call: TRBD1 (5 bases). CDR1 SGHTA and CDR2 FQGNSA come from the germline V gene. V shed 5 bases and J shed 10 bases, with 12 bases lying between them. CDR3 length equals 13 residues. The CDR3 coding sequence is TGTGCCAGCAGCCCTCAGGGAGCGTCACCCCTCCACTTT. Amino acids: CASSPQGASPLHF.

This clonotype was observed a few times. This chain uses TRBV5-6 with TRBJ1-5; D is possibly TRBD1 (6 bases). The length of the CDR3 is 16 residues. From germline, CDR1 is SGHDT and CDR2 YYEEEE. Between the trimmed V and J ends, which lost 5 bases and 5 bases, there was a span of 20 bases. The CDR3 reads CASSFTGTKDHQPQHF. DNA of the CDR3: TGTGCCAGCAGTTTTACCGGGACAAAAGATCATCAGCCCCAGCATTTT.

The rearrangement links TRBV20-1 to TRBJ1-2; D is unclear. The CDR3 is 12 amino acids. Per germline, CDR1 DFQATT and CDR2 SNEGSKA (reference sequence). Trimming took off 3 bases at V and 3 bases at J, with 8 bases between the two ends. The CDR3 here is CSARPAYYGYTF. The CDR3 DNA sequence: TGCAGTGCTAGGCCAGCTTACTATGGCTACACCTTC.

The J gene is TRBJ2-7, the V gene TRBV12-3 or TRBV12-4; TRBD1 matches at 8 bases. This CDR3 has 14 residues. V trimming: 5 bases; J trimming: 5 bases; junction bases outside the gene matches: 8. The CDR3 region is CASSLEQGAHEQYF. CDR3 nucleotide sequence: TGTGCCAGCAGTCTTGAGCAGGGGGCCCACGAGCAGTACTTC.

The CDR3 here is CASSLSSSGYETQYF. The DNA for the CDR3 is TGTGCCAGCAGCTTATCCAGCTCGGGTTACGAGACCCAGTACTTC. The chain joins TRBV7-9 to TRBJ2-5; D is uncertain. The V gene lost 2 bases and the J gene lost 5 bases, with 15 bases spanning the gap. The CDR3 has 15 amino acids. CDR1 is SEHNR and CDR2 is FQNEAQ in the germline V gene (reference sequence).